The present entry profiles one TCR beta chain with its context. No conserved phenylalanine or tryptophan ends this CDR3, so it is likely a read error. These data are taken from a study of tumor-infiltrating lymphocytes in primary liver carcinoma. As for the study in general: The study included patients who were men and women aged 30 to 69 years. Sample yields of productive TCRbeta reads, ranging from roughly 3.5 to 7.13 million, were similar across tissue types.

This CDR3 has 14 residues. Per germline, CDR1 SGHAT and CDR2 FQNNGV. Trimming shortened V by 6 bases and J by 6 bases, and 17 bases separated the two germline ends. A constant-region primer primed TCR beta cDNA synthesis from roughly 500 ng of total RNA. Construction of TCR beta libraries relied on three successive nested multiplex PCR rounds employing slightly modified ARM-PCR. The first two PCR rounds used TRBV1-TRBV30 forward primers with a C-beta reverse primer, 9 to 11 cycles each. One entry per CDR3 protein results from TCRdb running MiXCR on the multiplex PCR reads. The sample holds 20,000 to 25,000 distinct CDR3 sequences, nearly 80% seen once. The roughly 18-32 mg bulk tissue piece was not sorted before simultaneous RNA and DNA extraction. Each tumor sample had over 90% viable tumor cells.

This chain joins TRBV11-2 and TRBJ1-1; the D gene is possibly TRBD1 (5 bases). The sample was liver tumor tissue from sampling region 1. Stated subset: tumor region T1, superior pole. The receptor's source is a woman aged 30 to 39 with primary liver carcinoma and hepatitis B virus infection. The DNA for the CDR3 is TGTGCCAGCAGATATACAGGAGGGAGGGCTGAAGCTTTCTCC. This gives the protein CASRYTGGRAEAFS.